In this sample, the clone carrying this TCR beta chain turned up a few times. TCRdb ran MiXCR on the 5' RACE reads and lists one entry per CDR3 protein. The data show hundreds of thousands of distinct CDR3 sequences, approximately 15% seen once. The sample comes from a study of T cells after yellow fever vaccination. The germline gives CDR1 SGHTA, CDR2 FQGNSA. V shed 2 bases and J 5 bases; nucleotides not matched to a gene: 8. This CDR3 is 15 amino acids long. This clonotype originated in a man aged 25 to 40 who received the YFV17D yellow fever vaccine. Source: PBMCs, taken on the day of the yellow fever booster vaccination. The V and J genes are TRBV7-2 and TRBJ2-5; 7 nucleotides match TRBD2. The CDR3 nucleotides read TGTGCCAGCAGCTTAAGCCCAGCGGGAAGGGAGACCCAGTACTTC. It encodes CASSLSPAGRETQYF.